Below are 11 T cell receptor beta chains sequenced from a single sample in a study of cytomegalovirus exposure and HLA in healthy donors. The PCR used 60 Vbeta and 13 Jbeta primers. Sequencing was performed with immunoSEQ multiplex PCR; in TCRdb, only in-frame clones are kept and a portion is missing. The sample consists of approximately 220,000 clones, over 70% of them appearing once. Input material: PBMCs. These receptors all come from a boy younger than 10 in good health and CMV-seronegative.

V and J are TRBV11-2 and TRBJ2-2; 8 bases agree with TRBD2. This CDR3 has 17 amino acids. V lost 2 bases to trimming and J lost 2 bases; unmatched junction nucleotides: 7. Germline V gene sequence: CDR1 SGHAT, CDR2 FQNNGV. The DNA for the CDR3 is TGTGCCAGCAGCTTAAACCGACTAGCGTTCAACACCGGGGAGCTGTTTTTT. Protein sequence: CASSLNRLAFNTGELFF.

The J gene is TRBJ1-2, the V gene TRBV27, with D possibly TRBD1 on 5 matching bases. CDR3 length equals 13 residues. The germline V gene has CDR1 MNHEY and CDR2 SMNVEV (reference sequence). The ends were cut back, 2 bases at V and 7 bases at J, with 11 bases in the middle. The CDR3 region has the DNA TGTGCCAGCAGTTTAGGAGGGGTTGCTGGCTACACCTTC. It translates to CASSLGGVAGYTF.

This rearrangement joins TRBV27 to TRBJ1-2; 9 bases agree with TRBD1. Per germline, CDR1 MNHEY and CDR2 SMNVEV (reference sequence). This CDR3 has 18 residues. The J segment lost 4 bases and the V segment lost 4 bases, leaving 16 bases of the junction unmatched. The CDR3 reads CASSSLLNHRGRGYGYTF. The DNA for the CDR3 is TGTGCCAGCAGTTCACTGCTTAACCACAGGGGGCGTGGCTATGGCTACACCTTC.

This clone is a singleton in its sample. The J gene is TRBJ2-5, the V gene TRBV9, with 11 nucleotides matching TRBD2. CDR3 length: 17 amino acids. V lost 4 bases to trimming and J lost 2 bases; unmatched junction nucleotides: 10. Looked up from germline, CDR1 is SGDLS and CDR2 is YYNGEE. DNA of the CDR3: TGTGCCAGCAGCTCCTCCTCAATAGCGGGGGGGCAAGAGACCCAGTACTTC. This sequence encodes CASSSSSIAGGQETQYF. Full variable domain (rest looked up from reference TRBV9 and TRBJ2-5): DSGVTQTPKHLITATGQRVTLRCSPRSGDLSVYWYQQSLDQGLQFLIQYYNGEERAKGNILERFSAQQFPDLHSELNLSSLELGDSALYFCASSSSSIAGGQETQYFGPGTRLLVL.

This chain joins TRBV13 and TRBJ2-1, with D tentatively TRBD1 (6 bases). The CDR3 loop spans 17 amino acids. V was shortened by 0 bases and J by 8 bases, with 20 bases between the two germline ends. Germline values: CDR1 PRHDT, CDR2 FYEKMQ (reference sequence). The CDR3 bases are TGTGCCAGCAGCTTAGGACTCACAGGGATTATTAGTTATGAGCAGTTCTTC. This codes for CASSLGLTGIISYEQFF.

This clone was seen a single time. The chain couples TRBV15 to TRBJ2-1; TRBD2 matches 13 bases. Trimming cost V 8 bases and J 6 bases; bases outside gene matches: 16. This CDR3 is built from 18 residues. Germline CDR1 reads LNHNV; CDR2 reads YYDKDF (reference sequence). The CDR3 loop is CATFDPGLAGTRANEQFF. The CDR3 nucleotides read TGTGCCACCTTCGATCCGGGACTAGCGGGAACGAGGGCCAATGAGCAGTTCTTC.

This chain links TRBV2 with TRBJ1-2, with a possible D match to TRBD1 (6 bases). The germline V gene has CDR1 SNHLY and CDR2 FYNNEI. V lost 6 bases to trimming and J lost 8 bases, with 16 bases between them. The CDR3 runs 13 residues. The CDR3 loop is CASRDSFFGGYTF. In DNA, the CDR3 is TGTGCCAGCAGGGACAGCTTCTTCGGGGGCTACACCTTC.

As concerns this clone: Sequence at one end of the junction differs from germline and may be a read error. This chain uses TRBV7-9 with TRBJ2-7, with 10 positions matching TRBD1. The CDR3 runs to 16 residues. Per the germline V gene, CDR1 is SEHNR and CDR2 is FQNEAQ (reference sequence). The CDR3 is CSSSINTGQGSYEQYF. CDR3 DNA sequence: TGTTCCAGCAGCATCAATACGGGACAGGGGTCCTACGAGCAGTACTTC.

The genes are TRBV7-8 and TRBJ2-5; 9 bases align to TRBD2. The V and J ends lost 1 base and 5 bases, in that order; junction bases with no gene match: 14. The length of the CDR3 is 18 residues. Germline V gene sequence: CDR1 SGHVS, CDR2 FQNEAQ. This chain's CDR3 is CASSLGGLADKRWETQYF. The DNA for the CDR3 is TGTGCCAGCAGCTTAGGGGGACTAGCCGACAAACGATGGGAGACCCAGTACTTC.

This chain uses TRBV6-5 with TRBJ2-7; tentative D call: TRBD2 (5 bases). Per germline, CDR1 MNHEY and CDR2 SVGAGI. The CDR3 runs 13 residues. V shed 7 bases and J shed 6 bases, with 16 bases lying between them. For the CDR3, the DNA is TGTGCCAGCATCTCCCCCGGGGTCGCCGAGCAGTACTTC. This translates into CASISPGVAEQYF.

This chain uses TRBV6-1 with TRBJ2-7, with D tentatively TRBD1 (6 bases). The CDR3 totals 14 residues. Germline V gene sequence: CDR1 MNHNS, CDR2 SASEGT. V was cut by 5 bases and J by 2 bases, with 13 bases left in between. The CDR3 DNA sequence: TGTGCCAGCAGTTATGGACAGTCGGCCTACGAGCAGTACTTC. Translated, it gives CASSYGQSAYEQYF.